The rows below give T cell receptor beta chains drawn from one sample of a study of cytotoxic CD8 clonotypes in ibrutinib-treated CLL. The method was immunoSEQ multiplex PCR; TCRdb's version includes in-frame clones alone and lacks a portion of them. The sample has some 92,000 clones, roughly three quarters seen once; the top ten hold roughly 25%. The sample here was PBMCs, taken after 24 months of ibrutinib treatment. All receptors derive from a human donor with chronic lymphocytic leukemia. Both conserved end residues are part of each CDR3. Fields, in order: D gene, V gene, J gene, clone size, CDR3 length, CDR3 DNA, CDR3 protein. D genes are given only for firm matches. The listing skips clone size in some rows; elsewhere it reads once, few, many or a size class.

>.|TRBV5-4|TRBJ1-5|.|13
TGTGCCAGCAGGGAAAGTCCGGATCAGCCCCAGCATTTT
CASRESPDQPQHF
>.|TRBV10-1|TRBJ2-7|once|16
TGCGCCAGCAGGGGCTGGGGACTTGCCACCTTCTACGAGCAGTACTTC
CASRGWGLATFYEQYF
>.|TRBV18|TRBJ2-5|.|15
TGTGCCAGCTCACCACCGGCAGGGTGGCAAGAGACCCAGTACTTC
CASSPPAGWQETQYF
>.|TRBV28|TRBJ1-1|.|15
TGTGCCAGCAGACTTGATCGGACACGAGGCACTGAAGCTTTCTTT
CASRLDRTRGTEAFF
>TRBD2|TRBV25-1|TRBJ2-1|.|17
TGTGCCAGCAGACTAGCGGGGGGCCCGGGGTTCAACAATGAGCAGTTCTTC
CASRLAGGPGFNNEQFF
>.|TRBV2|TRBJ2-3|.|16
TGTGCCAGCGCTCCTCTAGGGGCGGGACCCACAGATACGCAGTATTTT
CASAPLGAGPTDTQYF
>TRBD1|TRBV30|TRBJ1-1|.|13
TGTGCCCGATCGACAGGGGAGAACACTGAAGCTTTCTTT
CARSTGENTEAFF
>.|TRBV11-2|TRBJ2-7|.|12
TGTGCCAGCAGCTTAGACCAGCTGGGGCAGTACTTC
CASSLDQLGQYF
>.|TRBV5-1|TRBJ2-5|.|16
TGCGCCAGCAGCTTGCGGGGAGGCATAGGCCAAGAGACCCAGTACTTC
CASSLRGGIGQETQYF
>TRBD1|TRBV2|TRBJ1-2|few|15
TGTGCCAGCAGTAACCGGGACAGCGTGCTTTATGGCTACACCTTC
CASSNRDSVLYGYTF
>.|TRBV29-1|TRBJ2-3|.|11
TGCAGCGTTGGGGCGGGTGATACGCAGTATTTT
CSVGAGDTQYF
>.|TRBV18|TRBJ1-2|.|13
TGTGCCAGCTCACCGGCGACAGGTTTGGACTACACCTTC
CASSPATGLDYTF
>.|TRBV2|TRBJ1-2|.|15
TGTGCCAGCAGTGAATCGGTCCGTGTGAAGGGTGGCTACACCTTC
CASSESVRVKGGYTF
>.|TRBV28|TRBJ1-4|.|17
TGTGCCAGCAGCCCCCACGGAGGAGCGGGGGGGAATGAAAAACTGTTTTTT
CASSPHGGAGGNEKLFF
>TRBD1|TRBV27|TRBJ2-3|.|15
TGTGCCAGCAGCAGACCGGGACAGGGGACAGATACGCAGTATTTT
CASSRPGQGTDTQYF
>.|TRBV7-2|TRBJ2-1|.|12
TGTGCCAGCAGCCTCGATCCGGGGCCCGCCTTCTTC
CASSLDPGPAFF
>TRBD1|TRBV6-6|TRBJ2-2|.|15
TGTGCCAGCAGTCGACAGGGTCCGAACACCGGGGAGCTGTTTTTT
CASSRQGPNTGELFF
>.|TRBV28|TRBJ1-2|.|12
TGTGCCAGCAGTTCGGACAGCTATGGCTACACCTTC
CASSSDSYGYTF
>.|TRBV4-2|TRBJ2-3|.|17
TGTGCCAGCAGCCAAGAAAAGGCCGTCCTCGGCACAGATACGCAGTATTTT
CASSQEKAVLGTDTQYF
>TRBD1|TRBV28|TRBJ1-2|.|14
TGTGCCGTGACCCAGGGACAGTTTAACTATGGCTACACCTTC
CAVTQGQFNYGYTF
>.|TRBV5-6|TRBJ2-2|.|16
TGTGCCAGCAGCCCCGGTGGGCGGGTGAACACCGGGGAGCTGTTTTTT
CASSPGGRVNTGELFF
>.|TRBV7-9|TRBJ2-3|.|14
TGTGCCAGCAGCTTAGGACAGAGCACAGATACGCAGTATTTT
CASSLGQSTDTQYF
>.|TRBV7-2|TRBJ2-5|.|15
TGTGCCAGCAGCTTCCAGGGTAGAGGGGGAGAGACCCAGTACTTC
CASSFQGRGGETQYF
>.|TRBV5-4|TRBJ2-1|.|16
TGTGCCAGCAGCTGGTCGGACAGAGGCTCCTACAATGAGCAGTTCTTC
CASSWSDRGSYNEQFF
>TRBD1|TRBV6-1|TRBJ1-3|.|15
TGTGCCAGCAGTAGGGACAGAAATTCTGGAAACACCATATATTTT
CASSRDRNSGNTIYF
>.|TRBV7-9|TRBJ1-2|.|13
TGTGCCAGCAGACTAGGATCCGGAGATGGCTACACCTTC
CASRLGSGDGYTF
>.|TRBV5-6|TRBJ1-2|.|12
TGTGCCTCCTCACGGACAAACTATGGCTACACCTTC
CASSRTNYGYTF
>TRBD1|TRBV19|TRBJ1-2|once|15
TGTGCCAGTAGTACCAGCAGGGGGCGAGGCTATGGCTACACCTTC
CASSTSRGRGYGYTF
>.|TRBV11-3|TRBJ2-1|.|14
TGTGCCAGCAGCTTAGGAGGGTCCTACAATGAGCAGTTCTTC
CASSLGGSYNEQFF
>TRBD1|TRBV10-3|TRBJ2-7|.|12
TGTGCCACGACAGGGAGCTCCTACGAGCAGTACTTC
CATTGSSYEQYF
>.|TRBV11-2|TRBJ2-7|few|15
TGTGCCAGCAGCCCCCAACCCAATAAACTCTACGAGCAGTACTTC
CASSPQPNKLYEQYF
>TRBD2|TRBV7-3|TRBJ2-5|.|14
TGTGCCAGCAGCCCTAGCGGGGGGAGAGAGACCCAGTACTTC
CASSPSGGRETQYF
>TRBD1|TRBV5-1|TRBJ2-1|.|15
TGCGCCAGCAGCCATAGGGACAGTCTATACAATGAGCAGTTCTTC
CASSHRDSLYNEQFF
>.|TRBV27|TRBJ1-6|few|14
TGTGCCAGCACCCCTTCTAGACGAGTTTCACCCCTCCACTTT
CASTPSRRVSPLHF
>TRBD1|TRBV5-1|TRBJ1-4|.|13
TGCGCCAGCAGCTTGGAAGACAGGGAGCGACTGTTTTTT
CASSLEDRERLFF
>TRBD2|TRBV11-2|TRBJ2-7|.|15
TGTGCCAGCAGCTTGGAACTAGCGGACCCATACGAGCAGTACTTC
CASSLELADPYEQYF
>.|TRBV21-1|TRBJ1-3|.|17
TGTGCCAGCAGCAAAGGTAGGGAACGGTACTCTGGAAACACCATATATTTT
CASSKGRERYSGNTIYF
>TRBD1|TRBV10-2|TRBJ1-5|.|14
TGCGCCAGCAGTGGAGGAGGGGGCGAAGGGCCCCAGCATTTT
CASSGGGGEGPQHF
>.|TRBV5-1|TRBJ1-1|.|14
TGCGCCAGCAGCTTGGACCCCCTGGGCACTGAAGCTTTCTTT
CASSLDPLGTEAFF